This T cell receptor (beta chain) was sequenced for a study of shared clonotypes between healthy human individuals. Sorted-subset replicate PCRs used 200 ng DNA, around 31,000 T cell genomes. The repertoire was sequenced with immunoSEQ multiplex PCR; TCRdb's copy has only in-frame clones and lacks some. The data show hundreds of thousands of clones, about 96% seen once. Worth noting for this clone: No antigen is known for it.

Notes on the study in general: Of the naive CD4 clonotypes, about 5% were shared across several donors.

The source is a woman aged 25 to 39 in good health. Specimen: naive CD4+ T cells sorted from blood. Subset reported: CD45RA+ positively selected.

The CDR3 loop is CASSFRSWGLYTGELFF. The CDR3 DNA reads TGCGCCAGCAGCTTCCGATCATGGGGGCTGTACACCGGGGAGCTGTTTTTT. The rearrangement links TRBV5-1 to TRBJ2-2; TRBD1 is a possible D gene (6 bases). The V end lost 2 bases, the J end lost 3 bases, and 17 bases lay between the germline ends. CDR1 SGHRS and CDR2 YFSETQ come from the germline V gene. The CDR3 length is 17 residues. The whole variable domain, filled in from reference TRBV5-1 and TRBJ2-2, reads KAGVTQTPRYLIKTRGQQVTLSCSPISGHRSVSWYQQTPGQGLQFLFEYFSETQRNKGNFPGRFSGRQFSNSRSEMNVSTLELGDSALYLCASSFRSWGLYTGELFFGEGSRLTVL.